These 32 T cell receptor beta chains came from one sample sequenced in a study of blood T cell repertoires in COVID-19. Only in-frame clones appear in the TCRdb table, and some are missing; sequencing was by immunoSEQ multiplex PCR. Seen here are about 250,000 clones, under 90% observed once, and the top ten hold 0.94%. The sample taken for sequencing was peripheral blood. All receptors derive from a woman in her thirties or forties who had recovered from COVID-19.

The chain carries TRBV14 and TRBJ2-3; TRBD1 aligns across 12 bases. The CDR3 runs 16 residues. Germline V gene data show CDR1 as SGHDN and CDR2 as FVKESK. The V segment lost 3 bases and the J segment 2 bases; nucleotides outside the gene matches: 3. CDR3 amino acids: CASSQGQGAFTDTQYF. CDR3 sequence (DNA): TGTGCCAGCAGCCAGGGACAGGGGGCTTTCACAGATACGCAGTATTTT. Full variable domain (remainder filled in from reference TRBV14 and TRBJ2-3): EAGVTQFPSHSVIEKGQTVTLRCDPISGHDNLYWYRRVMGKEIKFLLHFVKESKQDESGMPNNRFLAERTGGTYSTLKVQPAELEDSGVYFCASSQGQGAFTDTQYFGPGTRLTVL.

The chain is built from TRBV27 and TRBJ2-5; 8 positions match TRBD1. Germline trimming cut 5 bases from V and 5 bases from J; bases unmatched to any gene: 7. CDR1 and CDR2 (germline): MNHEY, SMNVEV (reference sequence). CDR3 length equals 14 residues. CDR3 coding DNA: TGTGCCAGCAGTGCTTGGACAGGGTCGGAGACCCAGTACTTC. Residues: CASSAWTGSETQYF.

This clone was detected only once. The rearrangement links TRBV4-1 to TRBJ2-7, with TRBD1 matching over 7 bases. Trimming cost V 3 bases and J 0 bases; bases outside gene matches: 8. This CDR3 is built from 16 residues. CDR1 is MGHRA, CDR2 YSYEKL, per germline. In DNA, the CDR3 is TGCGCCAGCAGCCAGGGCGTGGACAGGTACTCCTACGAGCAGTACTTC. Translating it yields CASSQGVDRYSYEQYF.

The rearrangement uses TRBV7-6 and TRBJ1-3; D might be TRBD1 (6 bases). Germline CDR1 is SGHVS and CDR2 is FNYEAQ. V lost 1 base and J 2 bases, leaving 18 bases between the germline ends. CDR3 size: 18 residues. CDR3 amino acids: CASSLGRPDRSTGNTIYF. The CDR3 nucleotides are TGTGCCAGCAGCTTAGGCCGTCCTGACAGGTCCACTGGAAACACCATATATTTT.

The V gene is TRBV29-1, the J gene TRBJ1-1, with D perhaps TRBD1 (6 bases). The CDR3 is 15 amino acids. V shed 3 bases and J shed 3 bases, with 17 bases lying between them. The germline gives CDR1 SQVTM, CDR2 ANQGSEA. CDR3 nucleotides: TGCAGCGTTGAGGGGGGGCGGAGTGAGTACACTGAAGCTTTCTTT. Translated: CSVEGGRSEYTEAFF.

The chain has TRBV2 and TRBJ2-5, with 12 bases that match TRBD2. The germline gives CDR1 SNHLY, CDR2 FYNNEI. This CDR3 contains 18 residues. Trimming at V came to 6 bases and at J to 0 bases, leaving 11 bases not matched to a gene. For the CDR3, the DNA is TGTGCCAGCAGGACCGCGCCGGGACTAGCGGGTTACCAAGAGACCCAGTACTTC. Translating it yields CASRTAPGLAGYQETQYF.

This clone is a singleton in its sample. This chain joins TRBV5-5 and TRBJ2-7, with TRBD1 matching 9 bases. J was trimmed by 6 bases and V by 4 bases; bases with no gene match: 8. The CDR3 is 14 residues long. The germline CDR1 and CDR2 sequences are SGHKS and YYEKEE (reference sequence). The CDR3 spells CASSPGQGLGEQYF. In nucleotides, the CDR3 is TGTGCCAGCAGCCCGGGACAGGGCTTGGGCGAGCAGTACTTC. Full variable domain (rest looked up from reference TRBV5-5 and TRBJ2-7): DAGVTQSPTHLIKTRGQQVTLRCSPISGHKSVSWYQQVLGQGPQFIFQYYEKEERGRGNFPDRFSARQFPNYSSELNVNALLLGDSALYLCASSPGQGLGEQYFGPGTRLTVT.

This chain links TRBV11-3 with TRBJ2-3; a weak D match, TRBD1 (7 bases). Germline V gene lookup returns CDR1 SGHNT and CDR2 YENEEA. Trimming shortened V by 1 base and J by 1 base, and 12 bases separated the two germline ends. The CDR3 contains 16 residues. For the CDR3, the DNA is TGTGCCAGCAGCTTAGTGCAGGGGGGAGGCACAGATACGCAGTATTTT. Translated, it gives CASSLVQGGGTDTQYF. Full variable domain (remainder filled in from reference TRBV11-3 and TRBJ2-3): EAGVVQSPRYKIIEKKQPVAFWCNPISGHNTLYWYLQNLGQGPELLIRYENEEAVDDSQLPKDRFSAERLKGVDSTLKIQPAELGDSAVYLCASSLVQGGGTDTQYFGPGTRLTVL.

For the CDR3, the DNA is TGTGCCAGCAGCCAAGGAGGCGGGGACGTCAATGAGCAGTTCTTC. Translated: CASSQGGGDVNEQFF. The chain joins TRBV7-2 to TRBJ2-1; perhaps TRBD2 as D (6 bases). V shed 5 bases and J shed 6 bases, with 17 bases lying between them. This CDR3 contains 15 residues. Germline V gene data show CDR1 as SGHTA and CDR2 as FQGNSA. The full variable domain, rest sourced from reference TRBV7-2 and TRBJ2-1, is GAGVSQSPSNKVTEKGKDVELRCDPISGHTALYWYRQSLGQGLEFLIYFQGNSAPDKSGLPSDRFSAERTGGSVSTLTIQRTQQEDSAVYLCASSQGGGDVNEQFFGPGTRLTVL.

V gene TRBV25-1 combines with J gene TRBJ2-6; 7 bases match TRBD1. This CDR3 region has 16 residues. CDR1 and CDR2 from the germline V gene are MGHDK and SYGVNS. Trimming cost V 4 bases and J 4 bases; bases outside gene matches: 7. CDR3 protein: CASSGTGVSGANVLTF. The DNA for the CDR3 is TGTGCCAGCAGTGGTACAGGGGTCTCGGGGGCCAACGTCCTGACTTTC.

This sequence joins TRBV7-7 and TRBJ2-5, with 8 bases fitting TRBD1. The length of the CDR3 is 13 residues. Germline V gives CDR1 SSHAT, CDR2 FNYEAQ (reference sequence). The CDR3 nucleotides read TGTGCTGGCAGCAAGGGACAGGTAGAGACCCAGTACTTC. Translation: CAGSKGQVETQYF. Filled out from reference TRBV7-7 and TRBJ2-5, the complete variable domain reads GAGVSQSPRYKVTKRGQDVTLRCDPISSHATLYWYQQALGQGPEFLTYFNYEAQPDKSGLPSDRFSAERPEGSISTLTIQRTEQRDSAMYRCAGSKGQVETQYFGPGTRLLVL.

The chain recombines TRBV18 with TRBJ1-1; D unresolved. V was clipped by 6 bases and J by 5 bases, with 16 bases between them. The CDR3 is 14 residues long. Germline CDR1 and CDR2: KGHSH and LQKENI. The CDR3 is CASSTSPGQTEAFF. Written as DNA, the CDR3 is TGTGCCAGCTCCACCTCGCCGGGTCAGACTGAAGCTTTCTTT.

The V call is TRBV18, the J call TRBJ2-2; 9 bases are shared with TRBD2. V lost 1 base and J lost 7; bases outside the gene matches: 7. The CDR3 sequence is 16 residues long. Germline V gene lookup returns CDR1 KGHSH and CDR2 LQKENI. DNA of the CDR3: TGTGCCAGCTCACCACTCTTAGCGGGAGATGGCGGGGAGCTGTTTTTT. The encoded protein is CASSPLLAGDGGELFF.

J is TRBJ1-1 and V is TRBV11-2; 8 bases match TRBD1. This CDR3 region has 15 residues. CDR1 SGHAT and CDR2 FQNNGV come from the germline V gene. Trimming removed 5 bases from V and 1 base from J; junction bases left unmatched: 6. The CDR3 here is CASSVQQGGNTEAFF. Written as DNA, the CDR3 is TGTGCCAGCAGCGTACAACAGGGGGGGAACACTGAAGCTTTCTTT.

The chain joins TRBV28 to TRBJ2-5, with TRBD2 matching over 8 bases. The junction had 13 bases not matched to a gene; V was cut back by 1 base and J by 9 bases. Germline CDR1 is MDHEN and CDR2 is SYDVKM. This CDR3 spans 16 amino acids. The CDR3 sequence: CASSLSPGTSVTAQYF. CDR3 nucleotides: TGTGCCAGCAGTTTATCCCCCGGGACTAGTGTGACGGCCCAGTACTTC.

V usage is TRBV28 and J usage is TRBJ2-3, with TRBD2 matching 7 bases. The J segment lost 1 base and the V segment lost 8 bases, leaving 15 bases of the junction unmatched. The germline CDR1 and CDR2 sequences are MDHEN and SYDVKM. There are 17 residues in the CDR3. The CDR3 here is CASGKGLAELGTDTQYF. The DNA for the CDR3 is TGTGCCAGCGGGAAAGGGCTAGCGGAACTGGGCACAGATACGCAGTATTTT.

V and J are TRBV25-1 and TRBJ2-5, with D possibly being TRBD2 (6 bases). The CDR3 is made up of 13 amino acids. Trimming took 6 bases from V and 1 from J, leaving 9 bases between them. Per germline, CDR1 MGHDK and CDR2 SYGVNS. The CDR3 loop reads CASSRGTQETQYF. The CDR3 DNA follows: TGTGCCAGCAGCCGGGGGACCCAAGAGACCCAGTACTTC.

This clone was seen once. This sequence joins TRBV19 and TRBJ2-7; 10 nucleotides align to TRBD2. The CDR3 length is 16 residues. In germline, CDR1 is LNHDA, CDR2 SQIVND (reference sequence). Unmatched junction bases numbered 12, after V lost 6 bases and J lost 4 bases. As DNA, the CDR3 is TGTGCCAGTAGCCCAGGGGCTAGCGGGAGACGGTACGAGCAGTACTTC. Protein: CASSPGASGRRYEQYF.

The chain links TRBV11-3 to TRBJ2-1; D unresolved. Trimming pared 7 bases from V and 1 base from J, leaving 14 bases between. CDR1 is SGHNT, CDR2 YENEEA, per germline. The CDR3 is made up of 15 amino acids. This chain's CDR3 is CASNKQTQSYNEQFF. The CDR3 region has the DNA TGTGCCAGCAACAAGCAGACACAGTCCTACAATGAGCAGTTCTTC. Full variable domain (outside the CDR3, taken from reference TRBV11-3 and TRBJ2-1): EAGVVQSPRYKIIEKKQPVAFWCNPISGHNTLYWYLQNLGQGPELLIRYENEEAVDDSQLPKDRFSAERLKGVDSTLKIQPAELGDSAVYLCASNKQTQSYNEQFFGPGTRLTVL.

As DNA, the CDR3 is TGTGCCACCAGTGGTGGGGACTACTATGGCTACACCTTC. This codes for CATSGGDYYGYTF. V is TRBV24-1 and J is TRBJ1-2, with D possibly matching TRBD1 (5 bases). This CDR3 spans 13 amino acids. In germline, CDR1 is KGHDR, CDR2 SFDVKD. Trimming removed 5 bases from V and 3 bases from J, with 9 bases in between.

This chain connects TRBV25-1 to TRBJ2-7; 10 nucleotides align to TRBD1. The germline CDR1 and CDR2 sequences are MGHDK and SYGVNS. The CDR3 loop spans 16 amino acids. V gave up 2 bases and J gave up 5 bases; unmatched junction bases: 9. The CDR3 DNA follows: TGTGCCAGCAGTGAAGGCGCCGGGACAGGGGTCGACGAGCAGTACTTC. It specifies CASSEGAGTGVDEQYF.

The chain joins TRBV4-1 to TRBJ2-3; 8 nucleotides match TRBD1. With V trimmed by 1 base and J by 6 bases, 9 bases remained unmatched. Germline CDR1 and CDR2: MGHRA and YSYEKL. This CDR3 has 16 amino acids. For the CDR3, the DNA is TGCGCCAGCAGCCAAGCGCCTGACAGGGGTTTTGATACGCAGTATTTT. This encodes CASSQAPDRGFDTQYF.

The chain joins TRBV5-1 to TRBJ2-5; D gene ambiguous. Trimming removed 1 base from V and 2 bases from J, with 12 bases in between. Per germline, CDR1 SGHRS and CDR2 YFSETQ. This CDR3 contains 15 residues. The CDR3 protein is CASSLSAQAQETQYF. The CDR3 DNA follows: TGCGCCAGCAGCTTGAGTGCCCAGGCTCAAGAGACCCAGTACTTC.

The J gene is TRBJ1-1, the V gene TRBV27, with unresolved D. Per the germline V gene, CDR1 is MNHEY and CDR2 is SMNVEV (reference sequence). CDR3 length equals 14 residues. With 8 bases removed from V and 0 bases from J, the gap between germline ends came to 13 bases. The CDR3, as DNA: TGTGCCAGCTGGGAGGGATGGATGAACACTGAAGCTTTCTTT. It translates to CASWEGWMNTEAFF.

The chain uses TRBV18 and TRBJ2-7; D is possibly TRBD1 (5 bases). Per the germline V gene, CDR1 is KGHSH and CDR2 is LQKENI. Trimming cost V 4 bases and J 3 bases, with 10 bases left between them. This CDR3 comprises 13 residues. CDR3 protein: CASSQGSLYEQYF. The CDR3 DNA reads as TGTGCCAGCTCACAGGGGTCGCTCTACGAGCAGTACTTC.

This clone has only one observation. The chain carries TRBV24-1 and TRBJ1-1, with 8 bases lining up with TRBD1. CDR1 KGHDR and CDR2 SFDVKD come from the germline V gene. This CDR3 comprises 15 residues. J gave up 4 bases and V 3 bases, and 6 bases lay outside the gene matches. This CDR3 reads CATSDTTGGGTEAFF. The CDR3 nucleotides are TGTGCCACCAGTGATACCACAGGGGGTGGCACTGAAGCTTTCTTT.

Only a few counts were recorded for this clone. This chain joins TRBV7-2 and TRBJ2-7; D gene uncertain. In germline, CDR1 is SGHTA, CDR2 FQGNSA. This CDR3 is built from 13 residues. Trimming took off 1 base at V and 1 base at J, with 5 bases between the two ends. This chain's CDR3 is CASSLGRSYEQYF. DNA of the CDR3: TGTGCCAGCAGCTTAGGCAGGTCCTACGAGCAGTACTTC. The full variable domain, with the rest looked up from reference TRBV7-2 and TRBJ2-7, is GAGVSQSPSNKVTEKGKDVELRCDPISGHTALYWYRQSLGQGLEFLIYFQGNSAPDKSGLPSDRFSAERTGGSVSTLTIQRTQQEDSAVYLCASSLGRSYEQYFGPGTRLTVT.

The rearrangement links TRBV7-2 to TRBJ2-5; D unclear. V was shortened by 0 bases and J by 2 bases, with 4 bases between the two germline ends. The length of the CDR3 is 13 residues. Germline loops: CDR1 SGHTA, CDR2 FQGNSA. CDR3 nucleotide sequence: TGTGCCAGCAGCTTAGCCCATCAAGAGACCCAGTACTTC. Its translation: CASSLAHQETQYF.

This chain joins TRBV2 and TRBJ2-7; TRBD1 matches at 8 bases. The ends lost 6 bases at V and 4 bases at J; junction bases unmatched: 5. Germline loops: CDR1 SNHLY, CDR2 FYNNEI. The CDR3 extends over 13 amino acids. CDR3 DNA: TGTGCCAGCAGCGGGGACAGGCAGTACGAGCAGTACTTC. Protein sequence: CASSGDRQYEQYF.

The chain carries TRBV7-8 and TRBJ2-3; D unclear. The ends were cut back, 5 bases at V and 6 bases at J, with 21 bases in the middle. Germline V lookup: CDR1 SGHVS, CDR2 FQNEAQ. This CDR3 contains 16 residues. The CDR3 region is CASSANFAPLGDTQYF. Written as DNA, the CDR3 is TGTGCCAGCAGCGCTAACTTTGCTCCCCTCGGGGATACGCAGTATTTT.

V gene TRBV19 combines with J gene TRBJ1-6; 10 nucleotides align to TRBD1. The germline V gene has CDR1 LNHDA and CDR2 SQIVND (reference sequence). Losses at the gene ends were 6 bases for V and 8 bases for J; bases not matched to a gene: 13. CDR3 length equals 17 residues. CDR3 region: CASSPHETGGAYSPLHF. CDR3 DNA: TGTGCCAGTAGCCCCCACGAGACAGGGGGCGCATATTCACCCCTCCACTTT.

The rearrangement links TRBV19 to TRBJ2-2; tentative D call: TRBD1 (6 bases). CDR3 length: 12 residues. Per the germline V gene, CDR1 is LNHDA and CDR2 is SQIVND (reference sequence). V shed 10 bases and J shed 7 bases, with 13 bases lying between them. CDR3 loop: CATNRVGGELFF. The CDR3 DNA sequence: TGTGCCACCAACAGGGTTGGCGGGGAGCTGTTTTTT.